This T cell receptor (beta chain) was sequenced in a study of human T cells and chemical hapten exposure. Indicated time point: patch test 1, 2 weeks after DPC sensitization. Treatment described: therapeutic diphenylcyclopropenone sensitization with weekly scalp DPC. Using its own MiXCR run on the RACE reads, TCRdb lists one record per CDR3 protein. The table includes some 83,000 distinct CDR3 sequences, roughly a tenth detected once. This CDR3 region has 12 residues. Germline assignment: CDR1 SGHTA and CDR2 FQGTGA. V lost 0 bases and J lost 8, with 5 bases in between. The table lists this clonotype with many counts.

Sequenced material: whole blood, taken in connection with sensitization to the hapten diphenylcyclopropenone (DPC). The chain recombines TRBV7-3 with TRBJ2-1; D unresolved. This sequence was found in a woman between 50 and 59 years old with alopecia areata. Some clones in this sample may be carry-over from other donors' samples. DNA of the CDR3: TGTGCCAGCAGCTTAACCGAGGATGAGCAGTTCTTC. This translates into CASSLTEDEQFF.